This record covers a single T cell receptor (beta chain). Its cognate antigen is unknown. The source of the sample is a study of shared clonotypes between healthy human individuals. Findings and caveats of the study: Specimens sampled were limited to blood, with tissue repertoires likely differing.

TCRdb's table, derived via immunoSEQ multiplex PCR, lists solely in-frame clones and lacks some. The sample includes roughly 500,000 clones, 70% to 80% of them seen just once. The CDR3 runs to 14 residues. The germline gives CDR1 SGHAT, CDR2 FQNNGV. The V end lost 2 bases, the J end lost 7 bases, and 12 bases lay between the germline ends. Sequenced: PBMCs. This chain joins TRBV11-2 and TRBJ2-1; D is uncertain. This clonotype originated in a woman in her thirties or forties in good health. Some clones in this sample may be carry-over from other donors' samples. The CDR3 is CASSLPKQQNEQFF. In nucleotides, the CDR3 is TGTGCCAGCAGCTTACCCAAACAACAAAATGAGCAGTTCTTC.